The next 6 T cell receptor beta chains were all read from a single sample in a study of T-cell memory formation after mild COVID-19. TCRdb used MiXCR to reprocess the 5' RACE reads, holding one entry per CDR3 protein. The sample shows roughly 510,000 distinct CDR3 sequences, about 18% of them seen only once. The sequencing sample was made of PBMCs or a T cell subset sorted from them (not recorded which). All receptors come from an adult woman who had mild COVID-19 (a few samples of this study predate the infection). Cell type and time point are not known.

This chain joins TRBV5-1 and TRBJ1-2; tentative D call: TRBD1 (5 bases). Germline V gene sequence: CDR1 SGHRS, CDR2 YFSETQ. The CDR3 covers 12 residues. Trimming shortened V by 7 bases and J by 8 bases, and 15 bases separated the two germline ends. CDR3: CASGDTGSGYTF. As DNA, the CDR3 is TGCGCCAGCGGAGACACAGGAAGCGGCTACACCTTC.

This rearrangement joins TRBV29-1 to TRBJ2-1; the match to TRBD1 covers 7 bases. The germline V gene encodes CDR1 SQVTM and CDR2 ANQGSEA. The CDR3 sequence is 17 residues long. Germline trimming cut 5 bases from V and 3 bases from J; bases unmatched to any gene: 16. Here the CDR3 reads CSVLPEGASIIYNEQFF. The CDR3 bases are TGCAGCGTTTTACCCGAGGGGGCTAGTATTATCTACAATGAGCAGTTCTTC.

The rearrangement links TRBV13 to TRBJ2-1; 9 bases are a match to TRBD2. This CDR3 contains 14 residues. CDR1 and CDR2 (germline): PRHDT, FYEKMQ (reference sequence). Unmatched junction bases numbered 5, after V lost 5 bases and J lost 6 bases. The CDR3 DNA reads TGTGCCAGCAGCCGGACTAGCGAGCTCAATGAGCAGTTCTTC. Translation gives CASSRTSELNEQFF.

This chain uses TRBV7-6 with TRBJ2-1; 11 positions match TRBD2. This CDR3 has 16 amino acids. Trimming at V came to 3 bases and at J to 6 bases, leaving 7 bases not matched to a gene. Germline V gene data show CDR1 as SGHVS and CDR2 as FNYEAQ. The CDR3 bases are TGTGCCAGCAGCTTTATCGGACTAGCGGGCCGCAATGAGCAGTTCTTC. Residues: CASSFIGLAGRNEQFF.

The chain joins TRBV12-3 or TRBV12-4 to TRBJ2-4; unclear D gene. The V gene lost 3 bases and the J gene lost 2 bases, with 14 bases spanning the gap. This CDR3 spans 16 amino acids. The CDR3 loop is CASSLWSTSTKNIQYF. In nucleotides, the CDR3 is TGTGCCAGCAGTTTGTGGAGCACCTCTACCAAAAACATTCAGTACTTC.

The chain is built from TRBV6-2 or TRBV6-3 and TRBJ2-3; the D gene is possibly TRBD1 (5 bases). The CDR3 is 13 residues long. Germline CDR1 is MNHEY and CDR2 is SVGEGT. V was trimmed by 2 bases and J by 11 bases, leaving 14 bases between them. The CDR3 spells CASSYDAGQLQYF. In DNA form, the CDR3 reads TGTGCCAGCAGTTACGACGCAGGGCAACTGCAGTATTTT.